What follows are 25 T cell receptor beta chains derived from one specimen sequenced in a study of cytomegalovirus exposure and HLA in healthy donors. Use of 60 Vbeta and 13 Jbeta primers characterized the PCR. Here immunoSEQ multiplex PCR was the method, and the copy in TCRdb shows in-frame clones only, minus some. The sample yields about 160,000 clones, 60% to 80% seen once. What was sequenced was PBMCs. These receptors all stem from a man aged 55 to 70 in good health and CMV-seronegative.

The chain has TRBV7-2 and TRBJ2-5; possible D gene TRBD1, 5 bases. Gene TRBJ2-7 matches the end of the DNA better, so the J call may be wrong. This CDR3 region has 13 residues. The germline V gene has CDR1 SGHTA and CDR2 FQGNSA. The CDR3 DNA is TGTGCCAGCAGCTTCGGACAACGCTACGAGCAGTACTTC. Translation: CASSFGQRYEQYF.

The V call is TRBV7-6, the J call TRBJ1-5, with TRBD1 matching 8 bases. Germline assignment: CDR1 SGHVS and CDR2 FNYEAQ. V lost 6 bases to trimming and J lost 2 bases; unmatched junction nucleotides: 6. The CDR3 is 15 residues long. The CDR3 nucleotides read TGTGCCAGCAGTTTCCAGACAGGGGGCAATCAGCCCCAGCATTTT. It codes for CASSFQTGGNQPQHF.

This clone has just one count. The genes are TRBV27 and TRBJ2-1; TRBD2 agrees at 13 bases. Looked up from germline, CDR1 is MNHEY and CDR2 is SMNVEV (reference sequence). The CDR3 has 16 amino acids. V was clipped by 2 bases and J by 8 bases; unmatched bases: 6. In DNA, the CDR3 is TGTGCCAGCAGTTTAGCCGGGACTAGCGGGGTCGATGAGCAGTTCTTC. Encoded protein: CASSLAGTSGVDEQFF.

This chain links TRBV28 with TRBJ2-2; TRBD1 aligns across 10 bases. V trimming: 6 bases; J trimming: 8 bases; junction bases outside the gene matches: 9. This CDR3 is 15 amino acids long. Germline values: CDR1 MDHEN, CDR2 SYDVKM. The CDR3 sequence: CASSWGQGYSGELFF. CDR3 coding DNA: TGTGCCAGCAGCTGGGGACAGGGGTATTCTGGGGAGCTGTTTTTT.

The chain combines TRBV5-4 with TRBJ1-3; 9 bases are shared with TRBD1. Per germline, CDR1 SGHNT and CDR2 YYREEE (reference sequence). The CDR3 runs 18 residues. Trimming removed 4 bases from V and 0 bases from J; junction bases left unmatched: 11. The CDR3 DNA is TGTGCCAGCAGCAAAGGGGGGACAGGGAAATACTCTGGAAACACCATATATTTT. Translating it yields CASSKGGTGKYSGNTIYF. Looking up the rest from reference TRBV5-4 and TRBJ1-3 gives the full variable domain: ETGVTQSPTHLIKTRGQQVTLRCSSQSGHNTVSWYQQALGQGPQFIFQYYREEENGRGNFPPRFSGLQFPNYSSELNVNALELDDSALYLCASSKGGTGKYSGNTIYFGEGSWLTVV.

This clone was counted only a few times. V and J are TRBV15 and TRBJ2-7, with TRBD2 matching over 10 bases. This CDR3 has 16 residues. V was pared by 1 base and J by 3 bases, with 6 bases of the junction left unmatched. Germline loops: CDR1 LNHNV, CDR2 YYDKDF (reference sequence). CDR3 loop: CATSRARAGGNYEQYF. CDR3 nucleotide sequence: TGTGCCACCAGCAGAGCTCGAGCGGGGGGGAACTACGAGCAGTACTTC. Full variable domain (rest looked up from reference TRBV15 and TRBJ2-7): DAMVIQNPRYQVTQFGKPVTLSCSQTLNHNVMYWYQQKSSQAPKLLFHYYDKDFNNEADTPDNFQSRRPNTSFCFLDIRSPGLGDTAMYLCATSRARAGGNYEQYFGPGTRLTVT.

The rearrangement joins TRBV10-1 to TRBJ1-5; 9 bases agree with TRBD1. This CDR3 has 21 amino acids. The V gene end was trimmed by 2 bases and the J gene end by 5 bases; junction bases not matched to a gene: 22. CDR1 and CDR2 from the germline V gene are WNHNN and SYGVQD (reference sequence). The CDR3 is CASSERPCVGDREVGYQPQHF. The CDR3 DNA reads TGCGCCAGCAGTGAGCGGCCGTGTGTCGGGGACAGGGAGGTAGGTTATCAGCCCCAGCATTTT.

The J gene is TRBJ1-5, the V gene TRBV7-9; 7 nucleotides agree with TRBD1. CDR3 length equals 16 residues. Germline V gives CDR1 SEHNR, CDR2 FQNEAQ (reference sequence). J was trimmed by 6 bases and V by 5 bases; bases with no gene match: 13. In DNA form, the CDR3 reads TGTGCCAGCAGCATGTCCGGGGGCAGGGGGAGTCAGCCCCAGCATTTT. Its translation: CASSMSGGRGSQPQHF.

The chain recombines TRBV21-1 with TRBJ1-5; the listed D gene, TRBD1, was not tested against the DNA. TRBV21-1 is a pseudogene locus. The CDR3 extends over 16 amino acids. The CDR3 DNA is TGTGCCAGCAGCCACAAAGGGGCAAGGTTGGAACAGCCCCAGCATTTT. Its translation is CASSHKGARLEQPQHF.

The chain employs TRBV29-1 and TRBJ2-3; 9 positions agree with TRBD2. The germline gives CDR1 SQVTM, CDR2 ANQGSEA. J gave up 2 bases and V 3 bases, and 3 bases lay outside the gene matches. This CDR3 contains 14 residues. The CDR3 DNA is TGCAGCGTTGAGCTAGCGGGGAACACAGATACGCAGTATTTT. Translating it yields CSVELAGNTDTQYF.

Only one count was recorded for this clone. This chain's CDR3 is CASSLSTASGQPQHF. The CDR3 DNA is TGTGCCAGCAGTTTATCGACCGCTAGCGGTCAGCCCCAGCATTTT. V and J are TRBV27 and TRBJ1-5; D is uncertain. V was pared by 0 bases and J by 6 bases, with 12 bases between. Germline assignment: CDR1 MNHEY and CDR2 SMNVEV (reference sequence). This CDR3 contains 15 residues.

The CDR3 protein is CASSLVGTGLYEQYF. In DNA form, the CDR3 reads TGTGCCAGCAGCTTAGTTGGGACAGGACTTTACGAGCAGTACTTC. The chain uses TRBV7-8 and TRBJ2-7, with 8 bases aligning to TRBD1. CDR1 SGHVS and CDR2 FQNEAQ come from the germline V gene. The CDR3 has 15 residues. The trim removed 1 base at V and 4 bases at J, leaving 6 bases unmatched.

Details on this clone: The sample has other DNA sequences that encode this CDR3 too. The chain is built from TRBV2 and TRBJ2-1; D possibly corresponds to TRBD1 (5 bases). With 9 bases removed from V and 0 bases from J, the gap between germline ends came to 15 bases. The CDR3 loop spans 15 amino acids. Germline V gene data show CDR1 as SNHLY and CDR2 as FYNNEI. For the CDR3, the DNA is TGTGCCAGTAGAGTCGACAGAAGCTCCTACAATGAGCAGTTCTTC. This encodes CASRVDRSSYNEQFF.

This chain uses TRBV5-1 with TRBJ2-5; 10 positions agree with TRBD1. The CDR3 sequence is 16 residues long. V lost 0 bases to trimming and J lost 1 base; unmatched junction nucleotides: 3. Per germline, CDR1 SGHRS and CDR2 YFSETQ. CDR3 amino acids: CASSLGRTGGQETQYF. CDR3 DNA sequence: TGCGCCAGCAGCTTGGGAAGGACAGGGGGCCAAGAGACCCAGTACTTC. The variable domain in full, with the rest retrieved from reference TRBV5-1 and TRBJ2-5, is KAGVTQTPRYLIKTRGQQVTLSCSPISGHRSVSWYQQTPGQGLQFLFEYFSETQRNKGNFPGRFSGRQFSNSRSEMNVSTLELGDSALYLCASSLGRTGGQETQYFGPGTRLLVL.

The gene calls are TRBV5-4 and TRBJ1-2, with D perhaps matching TRBD1 (6 bases). The CDR3 totals 13 residues. V lost 3 bases to trimming and J lost 2 bases, with 8 bases between them. Germline V CDR1 and CDR2: SGHNT, YYREEE (reference sequence). The CDR3 DNA reads TGTGCCAGCAGCTCGCAGGGGAACTATGGCTACACCTTC. Residues: CASSSQGNYGYTF.

The gene calls are TRBV5-1 and TRBJ2-2, with D tentatively TRBD1 (5 bases). The V gene lost 4 bases and the J gene lost 3 bases, with 10 bases spanning the gap. The length of the CDR3 is 14 residues. Germline CDR1 and CDR2: SGHRS and YFSETQ. The DNA of the CDR3 is TGCGCCAGCAGCCAAGGACACGACACCGGGGAGCTGTTTTTT. As protein: CASSQGHDTGELFF.

V and J are TRBV11-3 and TRBJ1-1; D is ambiguous. Looked up from germline, CDR1 is SGHNT and CDR2 is YENEEA. The CDR3 runs 14 residues. V was pared by 1 base and J by 0 bases, with 6 bases between. CDR3: CASSLGHMNTEAFF. The CDR3 DNA follows: TGTGCCAGCAGCTTAGGACATATGAACACTGAAGCTTTCTTT.

This rearrangement joins TRBV18 to TRBJ1-1, with D uncertain. Trimming removed 3 bases from V and 5 bases from J, with 13 bases in between. There are 14 residues in the CDR3. CDR1 is KGHSH, CDR2 LQKENI, per germline. The CDR3 is CASSPRSRETEAFF. The DNA of the CDR3 is TGTGCCAGCTCACCTCGAAGTCGCGAAACTGAAGCTTTCTTT.

V gene TRBV18 combines with J gene TRBJ2-1; TRBD2 matches 13 bases. V shed 3 bases, J shed 9 bases, and the junction held 5 bases outside the gene matches. The CDR3 length is 15 residues. Germline V gene data show CDR1 as KGHSH and CDR2 as LQKENI. As DNA, the CDR3 is TGTGCCAGCTCACCGACTAGCGGGAGGATGGGTGAGCAGTTCTTC. The encoded protein is CASSPTSGRMGEQFF.

In DNA, the CDR3 is TGCGCCAGCAGCCAAGAGTGGGGCGGCTATGGCTACACCTTC. Its translation is CASSQEWGGYGYTF. The chain links TRBV4-3 to TRBJ1-2, with D possibly matching TRBD1 (5 bases). Trimming took off 0 bases at V and 4 bases at J, with 9 bases between the two ends. The CDR3 spans 14 residues. CDR1 and CDR2 (germline): LGHNA, YSLEER.

The chain recombines TRBV11-2 with TRBJ1-1; weak D call: TRBD1 (6 bases). The V end lost 0 bases, the J end lost 10 bases, and 12 bases lay between the germline ends. The CDR3 is 13 residues long. Germline V gene lookup returns CDR1 SGHAT and CDR2 FQNNGV. For the CDR3, the DNA is TGTGCCAGCAGCTTAGACCAACAGGGAAGAGCTTTCTTT. It specifies CASSLDQQGRAFF.

Only a few counts were recorded for this clone. The chain joins TRBV9 to TRBJ1-3, with 8 bases aligning to TRBD1. Trimming took 4 bases from V and 0 from J; bases not matched to a gene: 6. The CDR3 has 16 residues. CDR1 and CDR2 (germline): SGDLS, YYNGEE. The CDR3: CASSQGAGASGNTIYF. CDR3 nucleotides: TGTGCCAGCAGCCAGGGGGCAGGCGCCTCTGGAAACACCATATATTTT.

This chain links TRBV18 with TRBJ2-7; no clear D. Germline V lookup: CDR1 KGHSH, CDR2 LQKENI. Trimming stripped 5 bases from V and 4 bases from J, with 12 bases between. The CDR3 has 13 residues. The DNA for the CDR3 is TGTGCCAGCTCATTCTCCGAGACATACGAGCAGTACTTC. Its translation: CASSFSETYEQYF.

This chain uses TRBV19 with TRBJ1-5; no reliable D call. The CDR3 length is 15 residues. Germline V CDR1 and CDR2: LNHDA, SQIVND (reference sequence). The V end was cut by 3 bases, the J end by 6 bases, with 15 bases between. The CDR3 DNA is TGTGCCAGTAGTATTTCCGGGGTAGCAATTCAGCCCCAGCATTTT. Residues: CASSISGVAIQPQHF.

This clone was counted between two and nine times. The chain joins TRBV6-4 to TRBJ2-2; D possibly corresponds to TRBD2 (6 bases). This CDR3 region has 13 residues. Trimming pared 6 bases from V and 7 bases from J, leaving 12 bases between. Germline V gives CDR1 MRHNA, CDR2 SNTAGT. The CDR3 DNA is TGTGCCAGCAGCCGGGACTCCGACGGGGAGCTGTTTTTT. It is translated as CASSRDSDGELFF.